The 9 T cell receptor beta chains in this list originate from one sample, sequenced in a study of T-cell memory formation after mild COVID-19. TCRdb re-called the 5' RACE reads through MiXCR, storing one row per CDR3 protein. The sample yields fewer than 150,000 distinct CDR3 sequences, about a sixth seen once. Sequences were obtained from PBMCs or a T cell subset sorted from them (not recorded which). The receptors stem from a man aged 18 to 29 who had mild COVID-19 (a few samples of this study predate the infection). Cell type and time point are not known.

This chain joins TRBV3-1 and TRBJ2-3; 7 bases map to TRBD2. In germline, CDR1 is LGHDT, CDR2 YNNKEL (reference sequence). The CDR3 sequence is 15 residues long. The junction had 4 bases not matched to a gene; V was cut back by 4 bases and J by 0 bases. This CDR3 is CASSPTAGSTDTQYF. The CDR3 DNA is TGTGCCAGCAGCCCTACAGCGGGGAGCACAGATACGCAGTATTTT.

V and J are TRBV15 and TRBJ1-5, with D possibly being TRBD1 (5 bases). V lost 0 bases to trimming and J lost 5 bases, with 11 bases between them. In germline, CDR1 is LNHNV, CDR2 YYDKDF (reference sequence). The CDR3 is 15 residues long. In nucleotides, the CDR3 is TGTGCCACCAGCAGAGACGGGGCAGGTTATCAGCCCCAGCATTTT. It codes for CATSRDGAGYQPQHF.

With respect to this clonotype: The junction and the germline gene differ at one end; a read error may be behind it. The chain uses TRBV7-9 and TRBJ2-3; tentative D call: TRBD1 (7 bases). This CDR3 has 16 amino acids. The germline gives CDR1 SEHNR, CDR2 FQNEAQ (reference sequence). CDR3 residues: CDSSPHGGTGTDTQYF. In DNA form, the CDR3 reads TGTGACAGCAGTCCCCATGGAGGGACAGGCACAGATACGCAGTATTTT. The full variable domain, with the rest looked up from reference TRBV7-9 and TRBJ2-3, is DTGVSQNPRHKITKRGQNVTFRCDPISEHNRLYWYRQTLGQGPEFLTYFQNEAQLEKSRLLSDRFSAERPKGSFSTLEIQRTEQGDSAMYLCDSSPHGGTGTDTQYFGPGTRLTVL.

This rearrangement joins TRBV18 to TRBJ2-3, with TRBD1 as a possible D gene (5 bases). This CDR3 has 14 residues. Germline CDR1 reads KGHSH; CDR2 reads LQKENI. V lost 3 bases, J lost 4 bases, and 11 bases lay in between. CDR3 residues: CASSPSQGPDTQYF. As DNA, the CDR3 is TGTGCCAGCTCACCCAGTCAGGGCCCAGATACGCAGTATTTT.

V usage is TRBV6-5 and J usage is TRBJ2-7; D not certain. CDR3 length: 16 residues. Deletions cut 6 bases from V and 4 bases from J, with 22 bases between. Germline V CDR1 and CDR2: MNHEY, SVGAGI. The CDR3 sequence: CASSQIGPGAQYEQYV. The CDR3 DNA reads as TGTGCCAGCAGCCAAATCGGGCCAGGCGCGCAGTACGAGCAGTACGTC.

This clonotype appeared a few times. The chain combines TRBV9 with TRBJ2-7, with D unresolved. Trimming stripped 0 bases from V and 6 bases from J, with 10 bases between. Germline V gene lookup returns CDR1 SGDLS and CDR2 YYNGEE. The length of the CDR3 is 13 residues. For the CDR3, the DNA is TGTGCCAGCAGCGTAGATGGGCCGGGCGAGCAGTACTTC. Its protein product is CASSVDGPGEQYF.

The gene calls are TRBV5-1 and TRBJ2-3; possibly TRBD2 for D (5 bases). V was clipped by 0 bases and J by 6 bases, with 11 bases between them. CDR3 length: 14 residues. The germline V gene has CDR1 SGHRS and CDR2 YFSETQ. CDR3 protein: CASSLAGELDTQYF. The CDR3 nucleotides are TGCGCCAGCAGCTTGGCCGGGGAGCTGGATACGCAGTATTTT.

This clonotype was observed a handful of times. This chain joins TRBV3-1 and TRBJ2-1, with 9 bases aligning to TRBD2. The CDR3 consists of 14 residues. Germline V gene sequence: CDR1 LGHDT, CDR2 YNNKEL (reference sequence). The junction had 10 bases not matched to a gene; V was cut back by 0 bases and J by 16 bases. DNA of the CDR3: TGTGCCAGCAGCCAAGAGTTACTGGCGGGGGGGCAATTCTTC. Residues: CASSQELLAGGQFF.

This clonotype was seen a handful of times. V and J are TRBV29-1 and TRBJ1-5; 7 bases match TRBD1. From germline, CDR1 is SQVTM and CDR2 ANQGSEA. This CDR3 has 14 residues. The J segment lost 1 base and the V segment lost 5 bases, leaving 5 bases of the junction unmatched. The CDR3 loop is CSVRSRGSNQPQHF. In DNA form, the CDR3 reads TGCAGCGTTCGTTCCAGGGGGAGCAATCAGCCCCAGCATTTT.